What follows is one TCR beta chain and its context. The germline V gene has CDR1 SGHRS and CDR2 YFSETQ. The V gene lost 0 bases and the J gene lost 5 bases, with 6 bases spanning the gap. This CDR3 contains 13 residues. Original processing notes: Counts of nucleated cells, estimated from reference gene primer amplification, were obtained. Clones were read by immunoSEQ multiplex PCR, and TCRdb kept only the in-frame ones, dropping some. The V and J calls and clone size were taken over from that table, and D and trimming were inferred from the DNA. The table shows approximately 300,000 clones, with about four fifths occurring only once. This specimen comes from a study of blood T cell repertoires in COVID-19. Study at large: Samples of COVID-19 (acute and convalescent) were obtained from the United States, Italy and Spain. From T cells, B-cell-depleted T cells, or PBMCs came the material, which was cDNA or gDNA.

V usage is TRBV5-1 and J usage is TRBJ1-5, with unresolved D. The receptor comes from a person aged 70 to 79 with COVID-19, enrolled during active disease. Sequenced sample: peripheral blood. CDR3 sequence reads: CASSLALDQPQHF. Written as DNA, the CDR3 is TGCGCCAGCAGCTTGGCCCTTGATCAGCCCCAGCATTTT.